The next 9 T cell receptor beta chains were all read from a single sample in a study of cytomegalovirus exposure and HLA in healthy donors. PCR used 60 Vbeta primers and 13 Jbeta primers. Sequencing used immunoSEQ multiplex PCR; TCRdb keeps in-frame clones, though not all of them. The data hold some 220,000 clones, with roughly 91% observed a single time. The sample taken for sequencing was PBMCs. The source of these receptors is a woman in her late teens or twenties in good health and CMV-seronegative.

V usage is TRBV7-2 and J usage is TRBJ1-5; D is ambiguous. This CDR3 has 16 residues. V was trimmed by 1 base and J by 6 bases, leaving 16 bases between them. Germline V gene data show CDR1 as SGHTA and CDR2 as FQGNSA. CDR3 nucleotide sequence: TGTGCCAGCAGCTTAGGGGCCCCTTTTTCAGGTCAGCCCCAGCATTTT. Translation gives CASSLGAPFSGQPQHF.

V usage is TRBV9 and J usage is TRBJ2-3; perhaps TRBD2 as D (5 bases). Between the trimmed V and J ends, which lost 4 bases and 0 bases, there was a span of 12 bases. The CDR3 extends over 15 amino acids. CDR1 SGDLS and CDR2 YYNGEE come from the germline V gene. The CDR3 region is CASSSPPGSTDTQYF. The CDR3, as DNA: TGTGCCAGCAGCTCACCCCCGGGGAGCACAGATACGCAGTATTTT.

The chain carries TRBV6-1 and TRBJ2-3; 8 bases line up with TRBD2. The CDR3 loop spans 14 amino acids. Per germline, CDR1 MNHNS and CDR2 SASEGT. The V gene end was trimmed by 5 bases and the J gene end by 4 bases; junction bases not matched to a gene: 5. CDR3 amino acids: CASSSGGAPDTQYF. Written as DNA, the CDR3 is TGTGCCAGCAGTTCCGGGGGGGCCCCAGATACGCAGTATTTT.

The chain employs TRBV29-1 and TRBJ1-6, with 7 bases lining up with TRBD1. Germline CDR1 SQVTM, CDR2 ANQGSEA. V was clipped by 6 bases and J by 10 bases; unmatched bases: 9. This CDR3 is built from 13 residues. The CDR3 DNA sequence: TGCAGCGTCGGACAGGTATTAGGATCACCCCTCCACTTT. Protein product: CSVGQVLGSPLHF.

The chain recombines TRBV6-5 with TRBJ2-7; D might be TRBD1 (6 bases). The V end was cut by 2 bases, the J end by 6 bases, with 20 bases between. CDR1 is MNHEY and CDR2 is SVGAGI in the germline V gene. The CDR3 is 16 amino acids. The CDR3 loop reads CASSYRWDLPGVEQYF. The CDR3 DNA reads as TGTGCCAGCAGTTACCGTTGGGACCTCCCAGGGGTCGAGCAGTACTTC.

V is TRBV29-1 and J is TRBJ2-3, with TRBD1 matching over 8 bases. CDR3 length: 12 amino acids. Trimming removed 4 bases from V and 8 bases from J; junction bases left unmatched: 5. Germline V CDR1 and CDR2: SQVTM, ANQGSEA. CDR3 nucleotides: TGCAGCGTTGGGACAGGGCAAGGTACGCAGTATTTT. Protein sequence: CSVGTGQGTQYF.

The sample holds one count of this clone. The V gene is TRBV11-3, the J gene TRBJ2-7; the match to TRBD2 covers 9 bases. This CDR3 is built from 14 residues. The J segment lost 4 bases and the V segment lost 5 bases, leaving 6 bases of the junction unmatched. CDR1 is SGHNT and CDR2 is YENEEA in the germline V gene. The CDR3 region has the DNA TGTGCCAGCAGCGGTTTTAGCGGGAGATACGAGCAGTACTTC. It translates to CASSGFSGRYEQYF.

V gene TRBV5-6 combines with J gene TRBJ1-1, with D possibly being TRBD1 (5 bases). Germline V gives CDR1 SGHDT, CDR2 YYEEEE. V lost 0 bases, J lost 0 bases, and 9 bases lay in between. The length of the CDR3 is 15 residues. CDR3 sequence reads: CASSLDKGLNTEAFF. In DNA form, the CDR3 reads TGTGCCAGCAGCTTGGATAAGGGGTTGAACACTGAAGCTTTCTTT. The full variable domain, in which reference TRBV5-6 and TRBJ1-1 provide the parts outside the CDR3, is DAGVTQSPTHLIKTRGQQVTLRCSPKSGHDTVSWYQQALGQGPQFIFQYYEEEERQRGNFPDRFSGHQFPNYSSELNVNALLLGDSALYLCASSLDKGLNTEAFFGQGTRLTVV.

The V call is TRBV7-2, the J call TRBJ2-7, with D unclear. Germline V gene sequence: CDR1 SGHTA, CDR2 FQGNSA. V was clipped by 5 bases and J by 3 bases, with 11 bases between them. The CDR3 runs to 13 residues. The CDR3 spells CASSPTYGYEQYF. The CDR3 DNA reads as TGTGCCAGCAGCCCCACTTATGGCTACGAGCAGTACTTC.